The 8 T cell receptor beta chains below come from one sample, sequenced in a study of T cell responses to AZD1222 COVID-19 vaccine. TCRdb keeps only in-frame clones here, not all; method: immunoSEQ multiplex PCR. The sample lists over 130,000 clones, roughly 90% occurring once. Sequencing was performed on peripheral blood, taken on day 0 of AZD1222 vaccination. The receptors were sampled from an adult in good health.

The V gene is TRBV6-4, the J gene TRBJ2-2; D is ambiguous. Germline V CDR1 and CDR2: MRHNA, SNTAGT. The CDR3 is 16 residues long. V was clipped by 0 bases and J by 7 bases, with 15 bases between them. CDR3 loop: CASSDSIRLSGGELFF. The CDR3 bases are TGTGCCAGCAGTGACTCGATTCGTCTCTCTGGCGGGGAGCTGTTTTTT.

This chain connects TRBV2 to TRBJ2-3, with 7 nucleotides matching TRBD1. The V segment lost 6 bases and the J segment 2 bases; nucleotides outside the gene matches: 2. The length of the CDR3 is 13 residues. The V gene's germline CDR1 is SNHLY and CDR2 FYNNEI. The CDR3 coding sequence is TGTGCCAGCAGGGACAGGCACACAGATACGCAGTATTTT. Translation gives CASRDRHTDTQYF. Looking up the rest from reference TRBV2 and TRBJ2-3 gives the full variable domain: EPEVTQTPSHQVTQMGQEVILRCVPISNHLYFYWYRQILGQKVEFLVSFYNNEISEKSEIFDDQFSVERPDGSNFTLKIRSTKLEDSAMYFCASRDRHTDTQYFGPGTRLTVL.

The V gene is TRBV6-6, the J gene TRBJ1-6; 7 nucleotides match TRBD1. Looked up from germline, CDR1 is MNHNY and CDR2 is SVGAGI (reference sequence). V shed 9 bases and J 7 bases; nucleotides not matched to a gene: 6. This CDR3 is 13 amino acids long. Here the CDR3 reads CASGGGWNSPLHF. In nucleotides, the CDR3 is TGTGCCAGTGGAGGGGGCTGGAATTCACCCCTCCACTTT.

The V gene is TRBV2, the J gene TRBJ1-5, with 10 bases matching TRBD1. Germline loops: CDR1 SNHLY, CDR2 FYNNEI. This CDR3 region has 17 residues. V lost 6 bases, J lost 1 base, and 9 bases stayed unmatched. CDR3 loop: CASRGDRGRGSNQPQHF. As DNA, the CDR3 is TGTGCCAGCAGGGGGGACAGGGGTCGAGGCAGCAATCAGCCCCAGCATTTT.

The V gene is TRBV28, the J gene TRBJ1-1, with D hard to call. This CDR3 has 16 amino acids. In germline, CDR1 is MDHEN, CDR2 SYDVKM. Trimming removed 5 bases from V and 4 bases from J, with 20 bases in between. The CDR3 loop is CASSTTSAALGTEAFF. For the CDR3, the DNA is TGTGCCAGCAGTACTACCTCGGCGGCTCTGGGCACTGAAGCTTTCTTT.

The chain links TRBV6-1 to TRBJ2-1; D unclear. The CDR3 is 16 amino acids. CDR1 is MNHNS, CDR2 SASEGT, per germline. Trimming pared 3 bases from V and 5 bases from J, leaving 17 bases between. The CDR3 DNA sequence: TGTGCCAGCAGTGAGTATTTGTGGCGGAACCACAATGAGCAGTTCTTC. It yields the protein CASSEYLWRNHNEQFF.

The gene calls are TRBV29-1 and TRBJ2-3; maybe TRBD2 (7 bases). The CDR3 contains 17 residues. Germline V gene sequence: CDR1 SQVTM, CDR2 ANQGSEA. The V gene lost 5 bases and the J gene lost 0 bases, with 21 bases spanning the gap. The CDR3 bases are TGCAGCGTTCGAGGGGGGGGTAACCGAGCCAGCACAGATACGCAGTATTTT. Translated: CSVRGGGNRASTDTQYF.

V gene TRBV7-6 combines with J gene TRBJ2-7; a possible D gene is TRBD2 (5 bases). V was trimmed by 1 base and J by 6 bases, leaving 16 bases between them. This CDR3 region has 15 residues. Germline CDR1 reads SGHVS; CDR2 reads FNYEAQ. CDR3 DNA sequence: TGTGCCAGCAGCTTAGACGTCGGAGAGGGCTTCGAGCAGTACTTC. Residues: CASSLDVGEGFEQYF.